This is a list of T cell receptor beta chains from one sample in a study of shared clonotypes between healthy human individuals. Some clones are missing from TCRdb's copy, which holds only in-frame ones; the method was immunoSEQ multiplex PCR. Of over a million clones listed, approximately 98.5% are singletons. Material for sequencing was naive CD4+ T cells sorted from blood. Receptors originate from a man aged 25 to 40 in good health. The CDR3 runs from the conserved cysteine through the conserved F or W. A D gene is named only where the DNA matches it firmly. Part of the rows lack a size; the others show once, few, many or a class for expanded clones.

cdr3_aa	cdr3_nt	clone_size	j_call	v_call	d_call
CASSEGISLGEQYF	TGTGCCAGCAGTGAGGGTATAAGTCTAGGCGAGCAGTACTTC	NA	TRBJ2-7	TRBV2	NA
CASSAKGTSGRPNYNYEQYF	TGTGCCAGCTCAGCCAAAGGGACTAGCGGGAGACCCAATTATAACTACGAGCAGTACTTC	NA	TRBJ2-7	TRBV18	TRBD2
CASSLVAPQRDYNEQFF	TGTGCCAGCAGCTTAGTTGCCCCCCAGCGGGACTACAATGAGCAGTTCTTC	NA	TRBJ2-1	TRBV7-8	TRBD2
CASSQELEVFTYEQYF	TGCGCCAGCAGCCAAGAATTGGAGGTCTTTACCTACGAGCAGTACTTC	NA	TRBJ2-7	TRBV4-1	NA
CASSRTGRETQYF	TGTGCCAGCAGCAGGACAGGGCGGGAGACCCAGTACTTC	NA	TRBJ2-5	TRBV6-5	TRBD1
CASSFRIPTKIQGARAEAFF	TGTGCCAGCAGTTTCCGAATCCCAACGAAAATACAGGGGGCGAGAGCTGAAGCTTTCTTT	once	TRBJ1-1	TRBV27	TRBD1
CASSWTPGYEQYF	TGTGCCAGCAGCTGGACACCGGGCTACGAGCAGTACTTC	NA	TRBJ2-7	TRBV28	NA
CASITGTGYPDTQYF	TGCGCCAGCATAACCGGGACAGGGTATCCAGATACGCAGTATTTT	NA	TRBJ2-3	TRBV5-1	TRBD1
CASSTGATNEKLFF	TGTGCCAGCAGTACCGGTGCAACTAATGAAAAACTGTTTTTT	NA	TRBJ1-4	TRBV28	NA
CASSERDRASSGANVLTF	TGTGCCAGCAGTGAAAGAGACCGCGCATCCTCTGGGGCCAACGTCCTGACTTTC	NA	TRBJ2-6	TRBV6-1	NA
CASSQSGTGLTDTQYF	TGTGCCAGCAGCCAATCGGGGACTGGGCTCACAGATACGCAGTATTTT	NA	TRBJ2-3	TRBV28	NA
CASSPTGTGAGAETQYF	TGTGCCAGTAGCCCCACCGGGACAGGGGCGGGCGCGGAGACCCAGTACTTC	once	TRBJ2-5	TRBV19	TRBD1
CATRLAFYQETQYF	TGTGCCACCAGACTAGCGTTTTACCAAGAGACCCAGTACTTC	NA	TRBJ2-5	TRBV6-5	TRBD2
CAISPVLSYEQYF	TGTGCCATCAGTCCCGTGTTATCCTACGAGCAGTACTTC	once	TRBJ2-7	TRBV10-3	NA
CASSQRAGASFYNEQFF	TGTGCCAGCAGCCAAAGAGCGGGAGCCTCTTTCTACAATGAGCAGTTCTTC	NA	TRBJ2-1	TRBV14	TRBD2
CASSLDSRAQNEQFF	TGTGCCAGCAGCTTGGACAGCAGGGCACAGAATGAGCAGTTCTTC	NA	TRBJ2-1	TRBV7-9	NA
CASSQTGLAGPRGSYEQYF	TGTGCCAGCTCACAGACGGGACTAGCGGGACCTCGCGGCTCCTACGAGCAGTACTTC	NA	TRBJ2-7	TRBV18	TRBD2
CASSESNAYEQYF	TGCGCCAGCAGTGAGTCGAATGCTTACGAGCAGTACTTC	NA	TRBJ2-7	TRBV10-2	NA
CASSKGQFPRGYTF	TGTGCCAGCAGCAAGGGACAGTTCCCTCGTGGCTACACCTTC	NA	TRBJ1-2	TRBV11-2	TRBD1
CASAPGRNQANTEAFF	TGTGCCAGTGCACCAGGCAGAAACCAGGCGAACACTGAAGCTTTCTTT	NA	TRBJ1-1	TRBV27	NA
CSAYRRIGQETQYF	TGCAGCGCCTACAGGAGAATTGGACAAGAGACCCAGTACTTC	NA	TRBJ2-5	TRBV29-1	NA
CASSPSLGRPDEQYF	TGTGCCAGCAGCCCTTCCTTAGGACGGCCGGACGAGCAGTACTTC	NA	TRBJ2-7	TRBV11-3	NA
CASSLRAGSETQYF	TGTGCCAGCAGCTTACGGGCAGGCTCGGAGACCCAGTACTTC	NA	TRBJ2-5	TRBV7-3	NA
CSTSGRAGETDTQYF	TGCAGCACCAGCGGGAGGGCCGGGGAAACGGATACGCAGTATTTT	NA	TRBJ2-3	TRBV29-1	TRBD2
CASSASSRAYEQYF	TGTGCCAGCAGCGCATCTAGCAGAGCCTACGAGCAGTACTTC	NA	TRBJ2-7	TRBV9	NA
CASSPTSGSRYEQYF	TGTGCCAGCTCACCGACTAGCGGGAGTAGGTACGAGCAGTACTTC	NA	TRBJ2-7	TRBV18	TRBD2
CASSAIRGSTDTQYF	TGTGCCAGCAGCGCCATTCGGGGTAGCACAGATACGCAGTATTTT	NA	TRBJ2-3	TRBV2	NA
CAWSVQGFSYEQYF	TGTGCCTGGAGTGTACAGGGGTTCTCCTACGAGCAGTACTTC	NA	TRBJ2-7	TRBV30	TRBD1
CASSSTGAPEAFF	TGCGCCAGCAGCTCCACAGGGGCCCCTGAAGCTTTCTTT	NA	TRBJ1-1	TRBV5-1	TRBD1
CASSSYRGRDNEQFF	TGTGCCAGCAGCTCGTACAGGGGTAGGGACAATGAGCAGTTCTTC	once	TRBJ2-1	TRBV7-8	TRBD1
CASSPGGGGEQYF	TGTGCCAGCAGCCCGGGGGGCGGCGGCGAGCAGTACTTC	NA	TRBJ2-7	TRBV7-6	NA
CASSLALPANTEAFF	TGTGCCAGCAGCTTAGCTCTTCCGGCGAACACTGAAGCTTTCTTT	NA	TRBJ1-1	TRBV7-9	NA
CASSLVGNNQPQHF	TGTGCCAGCAGCTTGGTAGGGAACAATCAGCCCCAGCATTTT	NA	TRBJ1-5	TRBV5-5	NA
CASSLGGRSSETQYF	TGTGCCAGCAGTTTAGGGGGTCGGAGTAGTGAGACCCAGTACTTC	NA	TRBJ2-5	TRBV6-5	NA
CASSLRGRWGEKLFF	TGTGCCAGCAGTTTACGCGGGAGGTGGGGTGAAAAACTGTTTTTT	NA	TRBJ1-4	TRBV28	NA
CASSFQGAEGYTF	TGTGCCAGCAGCTTTCAGGGGGCAGAGGGCTACACCTTC	NA	TRBJ1-2	TRBV5-5	TRBD1
CAWMARAGWSNEQFF	TGTGCCTGGATGGCTAGGGCAGGGTGGTCCAATGAGCAGTTCTTC	NA	TRBJ2-1	TRBV30	NA
CASSLTGGDYGYTF	TGTGCCAGCAGCTTAACAGGGGGGGACTATGGCTACACCTTC	NA	TRBJ1-2	TRBV7-2	TRBD1
CATSSRPGGNQPQHF	TGTGCCACCAGCAGCCGCCCCGGGGGCAATCAGCCCCAGCATTTT	NA	TRBJ1-5	TRBV15	NA
CASRKNRASWETQYF	TGTGCCAGCAGAAAGAACAGGGCGAGTTGGGAGACCCAGTACTTC	NA	TRBJ2-5	TRBV28	NA
CASSLIGNTDTQYF	TGCGCCAGCAGCTTGATTGGGAACACAGATACGCAGTATTTT	once	TRBJ2-3	TRBV5-1	NA
CASSPDTSLYSNQPQHF	TGTGCCAGCAGTCCCGACACGAGTCTCTATAGCAATCAGCCCCAGCATTTT	NA	TRBJ1-5	TRBV27	NA
CALATSGVYGYTF	TGTGCCCTCGCTACGTCGGGGGTCTATGGCTACACCTTC	NA	TRBJ1-2	TRBV28	NA
CASSLLQGTTTLASYGYTF	TGTGCCAGCAGCTTACTCCAAGGGACGACGACCCTGGCTAGCTATGGCTACACCTTC	NA	TRBJ1-2	TRBV11-2	NA
CASSESPGVTKNIQYF	TGCGCCAGCAGTGAGTCCCCGGGAGTAACCAAAAACATTCAGTACTTC	NA	TRBJ2-4	TRBV10-1	NA
CASSLFQVYYNEQFF	TGTGCCAGCAGCTTATTCCAGGTATACTACAATGAGCAGTTCTTC	NA	TRBJ2-1	TRBV11-2	NA
CASSLAKGWGQPQHF	TGTGCCAGCAGCTTAGCGAAAGGATGGGGTCAGCCCCAGCATTTT	NA	TRBJ1-5	TRBV7-2	NA
CASSSGRTSGRPPSTGELFF	TGTGCCAGCAGCTCGGGCAGGACTAGCGGGAGGCCTCCTAGCACCGGGGAGCTGTTTTTT	NA	TRBJ2-2	TRBV5-4	TRBD2
CASSPRTGRRETQYF	TGTGCCAGCAGCCCTAGGACAGGGAGGAGGGAGACCCAGTACTTC	NA	TRBJ2-5	TRBV7-7	TRBD1
CASSRTGGAGELFF	TGTGCCAGCAGCCGGACGGGTGGGGCCGGGGAGCTGTTTTTT	once	TRBJ2-2	TRBV7-3	NA
CASSLLGQGNQPQHF	TGCGCCAGCAGCTTGTTGGGACAAGGCAATCAGCCCCAGCATTTT	NA	TRBJ1-5	TRBV5-1	NA
CASSVLLDSYEQYF	TGTGCCAGCAGCGTCCTCTTAGACTCCTACGAGCAGTACTTC	NA	TRBJ2-7	TRBV9	NA
CASTKKGLAGAGELFF	TGTGCCAGCACCAAAAAAGGACTAGCGGGAGCCGGGGAGCTGTTTTTT	NA	TRBJ2-2	TRBV27	TRBD2
CSVILGASTGELFF	TGCAGCGTCATCTTGGGTGCGAGCACCGGGGAGCTGTTTTTT	once	TRBJ2-2	TRBV29-1	NA
CASSKGYRVCEQYF	TGCGCCAGCAGTAAGGGGTACAGGGTTTGCGAGCAGTACTTC	NA	TRBJ2-7	TRBV23-1	NA
CSGRVVEKLFF	TGCAGCGGCCGCGTGGTAGAAAAACTGTTTTTT	NA	TRBJ1-4	TRBV29-1	NA
CASSVVGFFSYEQYF	TGTGCCAGCAGCGTAGTGGGGTTTTTCTCCTACGAGCAGTACTTC	NA	TRBJ2-7	TRBV9	NA